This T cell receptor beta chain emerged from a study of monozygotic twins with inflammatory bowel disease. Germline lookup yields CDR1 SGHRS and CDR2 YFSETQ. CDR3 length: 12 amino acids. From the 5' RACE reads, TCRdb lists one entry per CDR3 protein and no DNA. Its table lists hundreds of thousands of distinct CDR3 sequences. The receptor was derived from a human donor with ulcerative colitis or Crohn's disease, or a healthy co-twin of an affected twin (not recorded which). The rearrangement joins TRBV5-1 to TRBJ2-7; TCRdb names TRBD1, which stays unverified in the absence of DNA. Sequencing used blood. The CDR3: CASSFAGREQYF.